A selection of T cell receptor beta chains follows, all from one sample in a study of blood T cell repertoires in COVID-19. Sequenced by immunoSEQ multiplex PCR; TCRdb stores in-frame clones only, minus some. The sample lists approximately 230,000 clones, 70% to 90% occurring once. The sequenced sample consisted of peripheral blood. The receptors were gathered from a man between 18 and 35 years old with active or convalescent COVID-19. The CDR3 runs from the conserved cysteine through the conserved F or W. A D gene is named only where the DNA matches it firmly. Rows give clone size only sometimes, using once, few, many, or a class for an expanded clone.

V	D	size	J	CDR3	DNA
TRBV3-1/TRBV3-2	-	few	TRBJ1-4	CASSPRRGSRSVEKLFF	TGTGCCAGCAGCCCCCGGCGGGGCAGTCGGTCGGTTGAAAAACTGTTTTTT
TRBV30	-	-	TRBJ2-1	CAWSVRQGSEQFF	TGTGCCTGGAGTGTACGGCAGGGGAGTGAGCAGTTCTTC
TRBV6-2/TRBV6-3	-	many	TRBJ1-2	CASRPLQDGYTF	TGTGCCAGCAGGCCTTTACAGGATGGCTACACCTTC
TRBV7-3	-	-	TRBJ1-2	CASSPGGTDNYGYTF	TGTGCCAGCAGCCCCGGGGGGACGGATAACTATGGCTACACCTTC
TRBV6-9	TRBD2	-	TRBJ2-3	CAPEARGADTQYF	TGTGCCCCAGAAGCGCGGGGGGCAGATACGCAGTATTTT
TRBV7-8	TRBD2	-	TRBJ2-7	CASSPTTSGYEQYF	TGTGCCAGCAGCCCCACGACTAGCGGGTACGAGCAGTACTTC
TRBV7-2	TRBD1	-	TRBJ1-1	CASSLRTGEAFF	TGTGCCAGCAGCTTAAGGACAGGGGAAGCTTTCTTT
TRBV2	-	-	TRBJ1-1	CASRLVTSRNTEAFF	TGTGCCAGCAGGTTGGTCACATCCCGGAACACTGAAGCTTTCTTT
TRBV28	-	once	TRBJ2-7	CASSLIAEMVQYF	TGTGCCAGCAGTTTAATAGCGGAGATGGTGCAGTACTTC
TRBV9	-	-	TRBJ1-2	CASSVARGSGYTF	TGTGCCAGCAGCGTAGCCAGGGGAAGTGGCTACACCTTC
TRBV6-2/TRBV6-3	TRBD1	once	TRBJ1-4	CASSLEGAPNEKLFF	TGTGCCAGCAGTTTGGAGGGGGCCCCTAATGAAAAACTGTTTTTT
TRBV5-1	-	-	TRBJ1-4	CASSRAGDGNEKLFF	TGCGCCAGCAGCAGGGCGGGGGACGGTAATGAAAAACTGTTTTTT
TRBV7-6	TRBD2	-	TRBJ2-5	CASSLVREGLETQYF	TGTGCCAGCAGCTTAGTTCGGGAGGGGTTAGAGACCCAGTACTTC
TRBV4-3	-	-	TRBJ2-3	CASSQFITDTQYF	TGCGCCAGCAGCCAATTCATCACAGATACGCAGTATTTT
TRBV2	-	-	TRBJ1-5	CASSAGESQHF	TGTGCCAGCAGTGCCGGGGAGTCCCAGCATTTT
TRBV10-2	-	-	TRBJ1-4	CATLGGATNEKLFF	TGCGCCACACTTGGAGGCGCAACTAATGAAAAACTGTTTTTT
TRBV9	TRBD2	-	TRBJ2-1	CASKAGGGSYNEQFF	TGTGCCAGCAAGGCCGGCGGGGGGTCCTACAATGAGCAGTTCTTC
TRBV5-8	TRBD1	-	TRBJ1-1	CASTRDRGGEAFF	TGTGCCAGCACCAGAGACAGGGGGGGCGAAGCTTTCTTT
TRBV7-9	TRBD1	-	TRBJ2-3	CASSPGQGYTDTQYF	TGTGCCAGCAGCCCGGGACAGGGGTACACAGATACGCAGTATTTT
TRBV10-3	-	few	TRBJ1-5	CAIKADSANQPQHF	TGTGCCATCAAAGCGGACAGCGCCAATCAGCCCCAGCATTTT
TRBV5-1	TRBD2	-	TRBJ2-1	CASSTGGASYNEQFF	TGCGCCAGCAGTACCGGGGGGGCCTCCTACAATGAGCAGTTCTTC
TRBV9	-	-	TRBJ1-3	CASSTTSKGNTIYF	TGTGCCAGCAGCACAACCTCCAAAGGAAACACCATATATTTT
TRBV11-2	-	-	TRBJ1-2	CASSLAGGPYGYTF	TGTGCCAGCAGCTTAGCGGGGGGGCCTTATGGCTACACCTTC
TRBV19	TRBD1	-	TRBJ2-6	CASSITGTGVITGANVLTF	TGTGCCAGTAGTATCACCGGGACAGGGGTTATTACTGGGGCCAACGTCCTGACTTTC
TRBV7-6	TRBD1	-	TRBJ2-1	CASSLDSGTGTYNEQFF	TGTGCCAGCAGCTTGGATTCCGGGACAGGGACTTACAATGAGCAGTTCTTC
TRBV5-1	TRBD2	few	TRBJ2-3	CASSLESSGTPGDTQYF	TGCGCCAGCAGCTTGGAAAGTAGCGGGACCCCCGGCGATACGCAGTATTTT
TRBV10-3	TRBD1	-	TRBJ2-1	CAISTIGGTGGQNYYNEQFF	TGTGCCATCAGCACCATCGGCGGGACAGGGGGACAGAACTACTACAATGAGCAGTTCTTC
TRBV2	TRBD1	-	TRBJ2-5	CASREMTGEETQYF	TGTGCCAGCAGAGAGATGACAGGGGAAGAGACCCAGTACTTC
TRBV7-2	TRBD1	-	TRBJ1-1	CASSLQGVTEAFF	TGTGCCAGCAGCTTACAGGGGGTCACTGAAGCTTTCTTT
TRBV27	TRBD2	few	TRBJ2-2	CASSLSSGGNTGELFF	TGTGCCAGCAGTTTGTCTAGCGGGGGGAACACCGGGGAGCTGTTTTTT
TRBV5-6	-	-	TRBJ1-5	CASSLAAGVNQPQHF	TGTGCCAGCAGCTTAGCTGCAGGGGTCAATCAGCCCCAGCATTTT
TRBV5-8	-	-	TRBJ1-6	CASTGRGVPGHSPLHF	TGTGCCAGCACCGGGAGGGGCGTCCCAGGCCATTCACCCCTCCACTTT